The 22 T cell receptor beta chains reported below all come from one sample, sequenced in a study of cytomegalovirus exposure and HLA in healthy donors. The data were produced by immunoSEQ multiplex PCR, yet TCRdb's version contains in-frame clones alone and is incomplete. Of 200,000 to 250,000 clones in the sample, 87% were seen once. The sequenced sample consisted of PBMCs. The receptors stem from a young man in good health and CMV-seronegative.

The chain couples TRBV9 to TRBJ2-5, with 7 positions matching TRBD1. In germline, CDR1 is SGDLS, CDR2 YYNGEE. This CDR3 region has 16 residues. Trimming removed 4 bases from V and 2 bases from J; junction bases left unmatched: 11. For the CDR3, the DNA is TGTGCCAGCAGCCTTAACCCCGGGGACAGACAAGAGACCCAGTACTTC. Translated, it gives CASSLNPGDRQETQYF. Full variable domain (rest looked up from reference TRBV9 and TRBJ2-5): DSGVTQTPKHLITATGQRVTLRCSPRSGDLSVYWYQQSLDQGLQFLIQYYNGEERAKGNILERFSAQQFPDLHSELNLSSLELGDSALYFCASSLNPGDRQETQYFGPGTRLLVL.

This chain uses TRBV30 with TRBJ1-1; D remains ambiguous. V dropped 1 base and J dropped 4 bases, with 13 bases sitting between them. The CDR3 covers 14 residues. Germline CDR1 reads GTSNPN; CDR2 reads SVGIG (reference sequence). The CDR3 DNA sequence: TGTGCCTGGAGTGCACGGGTGGGAGGCACTGAAGCTTTCTTT. This encodes CAWSARVGGTEAFF.

The chain couples TRBV5-1 to TRBJ2-2; no firm D call. The germline V gene encodes CDR1 SGHRS and CDR2 YFSETQ. Trimming shortened V by 4 bases and J by 2 bases, and 3 bases separated the two germline ends. This CDR3 contains 12 residues. As DNA, the CDR3 is TGCGCCAGCAGCCCAAACACCGGGGAGCTGTTTTTT. It encodes CASSPNTGELFF.

The J gene is TRBJ2-1, the V gene TRBV6-1, with 9 bases identical to TRBD1. This CDR3 has 14 residues. V gave up 4 bases and J gave up 6 bases; unmatched junction bases: 4. CDR1 is MNHNS and CDR2 is SASEGT in the germline V gene. The CDR3, as DNA: TGTGCCAGCAGTGGGACAGGGGAGGGCAATGAGCAGTTCTTC. This codes for CASSGTGEGNEQFF.

CDR3 coding DNA: TGTGCCAGCAGCTCCGGTCTTAATGAAAAACTGTTTTTT. It is translated as CASSSGLNEKLFF. This rearrangement joins TRBV7-9 to TRBJ1-4; D gene unclear. The germline gives CDR1 SEHNR, CDR2 FQNEAQ (reference sequence). Trimming pared 4 bases from V and 4 bases from J, leaving 7 bases between. CDR3 length: 13 residues.

The CDR3 sequence is CASSEAGGGTDTQYF. Written as DNA, the CDR3 is TGTGCCAGCAGTGAAGCGGGGGGAGGCACAGATACGCAGTATTTT. The chain has TRBV2 and TRBJ2-3; D is possibly TRBD2 (6 bases). This CDR3 is 15 amino acids long. Germline lookup yields CDR1 SNHLY and CDR2 FYNNEI. V shed 0 bases and J shed 1 base, with 8 bases lying between them.

In this sample, this clone turned up a few times. The V call is TRBV4-1, the J call TRBJ2-7, with unresolved D. The CDR3 consists of 13 residues. In germline, CDR1 is MGHRA, CDR2 YSYEKL. The germline V and J ends were trimmed by 2 bases and 0 bases, with 5 bases remaining between them. For the CDR3, the DNA is TGCGCCAGCAGCCAAACCAGCTCCTACGAGCAGTACTTC. Translation: CASSQTSSYEQYF.

V usage is TRBV28 and J usage is TRBJ2-1; D unclear. CDR1 is MDHEN, CDR2 SYDVKM, per germline. V dropped 4 bases and J dropped 0 bases, with 10 bases sitting between them. The CDR3 loop spans 15 amino acids. The CDR3 sequence is CASSSADSSYNEQFF. CDR3 DNA: TGTGCCAGCAGTTCGGCGGATAGCTCCTACAATGAGCAGTTCTTC.

The J gene is TRBJ1-3, the V gene TRBV19; TRBD1 matches 9 bases. The V gene end was trimmed by 5 bases and the J gene end by 11 bases; junction bases not matched to a gene: 10. CDR1 LNHDA and CDR2 SQIVND come from the germline V gene (reference sequence). The CDR3 has 14 amino acids. The CDR3 is CASSDRDRELSIYF. DNA for the CDR3: TGTGCCAGTAGTGACCGGGACAGGGAGTTATCCATATATTTT.

This chain joins TRBV4-2 and TRBJ1-5; maybe TRBD1 (6 bases). Germline V gives CDR1 LGHNA, CDR2 YNFKEQ. Trimming took off 1 base at V and 0 bases at J, with 10 bases between the two ends. The CDR3 sequence is 16 residues long. The DNA of the CDR3 is TGTGCCAGCAGCCAAGCTACAGGGAATAGCAATCAGCCCCAGCATTTT. Protein product: CASSQATGNSNQPQHF.

This clone was detected only once. The same CDR3 is also encoded by other DNA sequences in this sample. The genes are TRBV7-2 and TRBJ2-5, with D unresolved. V was shortened by 3 bases and J by 5 bases, with 7 bases between the two germline ends. From germline, CDR1 is SGHTA and CDR2 FQGNSA. The CDR3 runs 12 residues. The CDR3 spells CASSLSRETQYF. In DNA, the CDR3 is TGTGCCAGCAGCTTGAGTCGGGAGACCCAGTACTTC.

The chain employs TRBV9 and TRBJ2-1, with 8 bases fitting TRBD2. V dropped 0 bases and J dropped 2; count of bases not matched to a gene: 1. Per the germline V gene, CDR1 is SGDLS and CDR2 is YYNGEE. CDR3 length: 15 residues. CDR3 loop: CASSVEAGAYNEQFF. DNA for the CDR3: TGTGCCAGCAGCGTAGAAGCGGGGGCCTACAATGAGCAGTTCTTC.

This clone turned up a few times. This chain connects TRBV5-6 to TRBJ1-1; D is unclear. The CDR3 runs 14 residues. The germline V and J ends were trimmed by 2 bases and 0 bases, with 8 bases remaining between them. CDR1 SGHDT and CDR2 YYEEEE come from the germline V gene. The CDR3 DNA is TGTGCCAGCAGCTTTGACTGGGTGAACACTGAAGCTTTCTTT. Its protein product is CASSFDWVNTEAFF.

The genes are TRBV5-6 and TRBJ1-1; TRBD1 matches 7 bases. This CDR3 region has 13 residues. Germline V gene lookup returns CDR1 SGHDT and CDR2 YYEEEE. Trimming cost V 5 bases and J 1 base; bases outside gene matches: 2. As DNA, the CDR3 is TGTGCCAGCAGACGGACAGGGAACACTGAAGCTTTCTTT. Protein sequence: CASRRTGNTEAFF.

The chain has TRBV5-1 and TRBJ2-1, with TRBD2 matching over 10 bases. The CDR3 length is 17 residues. Losses at the gene ends were 3 bases for V and 2 bases for J; bases not matched to a gene: 8. Germline lookup yields CDR1 SGHRS and CDR2 YFSETQ. CDR3 loop: CASSYTSGVPTYNEQFF. The CDR3 nucleotides are TGCGCCAGCAGCTACACTAGCGGGGTCCCGACCTACAATGAGCAGTTCTTC.

This chain connects TRBV5-6 to TRBJ2-5; TRBD2 matches 9 bases. V was pared by 3 bases and J by 5 bases, with 11 bases of the junction left unmatched. Germline V gene data show CDR1 as SGHDT and CDR2 as YYEEEE. The CDR3 has 16 amino acids. The CDR3 here is CASSSNGRGGVETQYF. The DNA of the CDR3 is TGTGCCAGCAGCTCGAACGGGCGGGGGGGCGTTGAGACCCAGTACTTC.

This clone was seen only once. The chain uses TRBV7-8 and TRBJ2-1; 8 bases align to TRBD2. The germline V gene has CDR1 SGHVS and CDR2 FQNEAQ. The CDR3 is made up of 15 amino acids. Trimming at V came to 2 bases and at J to 2 bases, leaving 2 bases not matched to a gene. CDR3 in DNA: TGTGCCAGCAGCTTACGCGGGGGGACCTACAATGAGCAGTTCTTC. Protein product: CASSLRGGTYNEQFF.

This clone has only one observation. The genes are TRBV10-3 and TRBJ1-5, with D tentatively TRBD1 (5 bases). Trimming pared 3 bases from V and 1 base from J, leaving 10 bases between. The CDR3 is 15 amino acids. Germline CDR1 is ENHRY and CDR2 is SYGVKD. CDR3 region: CAISDRGLSNQPQHF. CDR3 DNA: TGTGCCATCAGTGATCGGGGGTTGAGCAATCAGCCCCAGCATTTT.

CDR3 DNA sequence: TGTGCCAGCAGTTTCGACACACACTACGAGCAGTACTTC. Its protein product is CASSFDTHYEQYF. The chain employs TRBV6-5 and TRBJ2-7; D not resolved. The CDR3 spans 13 residues. V gave up 4 bases and J gave up 3 bases, with 10 bases separating them. CDR1 and CDR2 (germline): MNHEY, SVGAGI.

This clone occurred once. CDR3: CASSKNRGVANQPQHF. CDR3 DNA: TGTGCCAGCAGTAAGAACAGGGGCGTAGCAAATCAGCCCCAGCATTTT. The chain couples TRBV28 to TRBJ1-5; 7 bases agree with TRBD1. Germline CDR1 and CDR2: MDHEN and SYDVKM. Trimming at V came to 5 bases and at J to 4 bases, leaving 11 bases not matched to a gene. The CDR3 has 16 residues.

The genes are TRBV6-4 and TRBJ2-7; D is uncertain. This CDR3 contains 14 residues. Trimming cost V 2 bases and J 5 bases, with 13 bases left between them. In germline, CDR1 is MRHNA, CDR2 SNTAGT. The CDR3 is CASSDLEGSDEQYF. The CDR3 DNA sequence: TGTGCCAGCAGTGACCTAGAAGGCAGCGACGAGCAGTACTTC.

The rearrangement joins TRBV10-3 to TRBJ2-3; 7 bases match TRBD2. The CDR3 is made up of 13 amino acids. V was pared by 3 bases and J by 6 bases, with 3 bases of the junction left unmatched. CDR1 and CDR2 from the germline V gene are ENHRY and SYGVKD. The CDR3 DNA is TGTGCCATCAGTGAAGCGGGGCGTGATACGCAGTATTTT. This encodes CAISEAGRDTQYF.